Included here is one T cell receptor (beta chain) sequence, with context. Its antigen is still unknown. TCRdb reprocessed the 5' RACE reads via MiXCR and lists one record per CDR3 protein. The table lists about 700,000 distinct CDR3 sequences, 8.6% of them singletons. Per germline, CDR1 SGHDN and CDR2 FVKESK. The CDR3 spans 19 residues. The junction had 4 bases not matched to a gene; V was cut back by 1 base and J by 3 bases. This record belongs to a study of identical twins. Study-wide points: Models, which agreed with sharing between unrelated individuals, nonetheless underestimated the out-of-frame TCR alpha sharing seen in monozygotic twins. Out-of-frame alpha sequences shared by twins showed excess low generation probability.

The sample also formed part of further work on yellow fever vaccine responses in identical twins.

The sequenced sample was PBMCs. The chain recombines TRBV14 with TRBJ2-6, with 15 bases identical to TRBD2. The sequence was collected from a woman aged 18-29 years in good health. Here the CDR3 DNA reads TGTGCCAGCAGCCAAGGGACTAGCGGGAGGGCCTTTGGGGCCAACGTCCTGACTTTC. It codes for CASSQGTSGRAFGANVLTF.